What follows are 3 T cell receptor beta chains derived from one specimen sequenced in a study of regulatory T cells in long-lasting Graves disease. In building TCR beta libraries, iRepertoire HTBI primers were used together with Arm-PCR of CDR3 regions. TCRdb re-derived calls from the multiplex PCR reads in MiXCR, one entry per CDR3 protein. The data show 450,000 or so distinct CDR3 sequences, approximately 22% seen once. Time point noted: persistent/refractory GD, antithyroid drugs over 5 years with positive TRAb. Extracted RNA from PBMCs served as the source of the TCR library. This specimen was peripheral blood mononuclear cells (PBMCs), taken when the disease was refractory, from a patient treated with antithyroid drugs. Receptors were obtained from a female donor with Graves disease.

This clonotype was counted ten times or more. The chain carries TRBV28 and TRBJ2-5, with 12 bases lining up with TRBD2. The CDR3 covers 16 residues. CDR1 and CDR2 (germline): MDHEN, SYDVKM. V dropped 5 bases and J dropped 1; count of bases not matched to a gene: 5. The CDR3 coding sequence is TGTGCCAGCAGTCCTTTGACTAGCGGGGGCCAAGAGACCCAGTACTTC. It translates to CASSPLTSGGQETQYF.

This clonotype occurred a few times. This chain links TRBV7-2 with TRBJ2-7; 7 positions agree with TRBD2. The trim removed 5 bases at V and 4 bases at J, leaving 14 bases unmatched. From germline, CDR1 is SGHTA and CDR2 FQGNSA. CDR3 length: 16 residues. CDR3 amino acids: CASSPAGGSFRYEQYF. CDR3 DNA sequence: TGTGCCAGCAGCCCGGCGGGCGGGAGCTTCCGGTACGAGCAGTACTTC.

Many counts were recorded for this clonotype. The chain has TRBV28 and TRBJ2-7; 14 bases map to TRBD2. V was pared by 3 bases and J by 0 bases, with 7 bases of the junction left unmatched. CDR3 length equals 18 residues. Germline values: CDR1 MDHEN, CDR2 SYDVKM. CDR3 protein: CASSFSFGLAGGSYEQYF. The CDR3 DNA follows: TGTGCCAGCAGTTTTTCCTTCGGACTAGCGGGAGGCTCCTACGAGCAGTACTTC.